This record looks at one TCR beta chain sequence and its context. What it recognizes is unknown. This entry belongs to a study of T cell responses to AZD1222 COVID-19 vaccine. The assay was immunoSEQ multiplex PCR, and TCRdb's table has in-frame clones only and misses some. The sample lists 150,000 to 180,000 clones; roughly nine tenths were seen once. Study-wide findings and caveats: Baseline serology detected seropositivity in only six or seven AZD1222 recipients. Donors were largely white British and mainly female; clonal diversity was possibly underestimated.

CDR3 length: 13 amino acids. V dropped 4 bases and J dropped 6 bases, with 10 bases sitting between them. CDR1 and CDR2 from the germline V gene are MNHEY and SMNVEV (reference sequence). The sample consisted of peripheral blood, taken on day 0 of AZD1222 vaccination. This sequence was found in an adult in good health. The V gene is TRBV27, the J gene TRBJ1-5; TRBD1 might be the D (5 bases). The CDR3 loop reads CASSSSGFQPQHF. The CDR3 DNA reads TGTGCCAGCAGTTCCTCAGGGTTTCAGCCCCAGCATTTT.